This note documents a single T cell receptor (beta chain) sequence. Its antigen is as yet unknown. The data originate from a study of T cell responses to AZD1222 COVID-19 vaccine. Germline V gene sequence: CDR1 SQVTM, CDR2 ANQGSEA. Trimming removed 1 base from V and 3 bases from J; junction bases left unmatched: 14. The CDR3 length is 17 residues. Sequenced by immunoSEQ multiplex PCR; TCRdb stores in-frame clones only, minus some. Of 120,000 to 150,000 clones detected, 93% appear once; the ten largest clones hold 1.9%. Study results and limitations: After the peak T cell response, and only then, were repertoires sampled. Nearly half of spike-specific TCRs reportedly target unmutated variant regions. Seropositive status at baseline applied to only a handful of AZD1222 recipients.

The chain has TRBV29-1 and TRBJ1-2, with TRBD1 matching 7 bases. This material consisted of peripheral blood, taken on day 0 of AZD1222 vaccination. The TCR sequence derives from an adult in good health. CDR3 residues: CSVEGLQGRGHYYGYTF. The CDR3 region has the DNA TGCAGCGTTGAAGGTTTACAGGGGCGGGGTCACTACTATGGCTACACCTTC.